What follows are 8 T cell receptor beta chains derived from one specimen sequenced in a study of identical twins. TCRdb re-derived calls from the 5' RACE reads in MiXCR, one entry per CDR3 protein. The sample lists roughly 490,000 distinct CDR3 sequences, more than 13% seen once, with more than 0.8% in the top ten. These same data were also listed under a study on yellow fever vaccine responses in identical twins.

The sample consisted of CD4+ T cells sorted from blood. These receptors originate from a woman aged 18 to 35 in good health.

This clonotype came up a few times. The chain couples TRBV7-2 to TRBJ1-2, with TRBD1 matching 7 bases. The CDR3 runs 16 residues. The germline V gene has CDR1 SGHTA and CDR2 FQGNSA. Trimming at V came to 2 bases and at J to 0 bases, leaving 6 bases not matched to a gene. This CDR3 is CASSLRLGGANYGYTF. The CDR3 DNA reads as TGTGCCAGCAGCTTACGGTTAGGGGGCGCTAACTATGGCTACACCTTC.

Here the CDR3 DNA reads TGTGCCAGCAGCGACGGACTAGGATCCATCTACGAGCAGTACTTC. Protein: CASSDGLGSIYEQYF. The J gene is TRBJ2-7, the V gene TRBV16; 7 positions match TRBD2. Germline V lookup: CDR1 KGHSY, CDR2 FQNENV. V lost 5 bases to trimming and J lost 3 bases; unmatched junction nucleotides: 10. This CDR3 has 15 residues.

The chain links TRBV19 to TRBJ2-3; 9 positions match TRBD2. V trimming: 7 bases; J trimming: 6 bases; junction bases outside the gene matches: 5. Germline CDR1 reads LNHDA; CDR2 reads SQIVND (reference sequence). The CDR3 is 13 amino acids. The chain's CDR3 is CASTGLAEDTQYF. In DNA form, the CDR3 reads TGTGCCAGTACGGGACTAGCTGAGGATACGCAGTATTTT.

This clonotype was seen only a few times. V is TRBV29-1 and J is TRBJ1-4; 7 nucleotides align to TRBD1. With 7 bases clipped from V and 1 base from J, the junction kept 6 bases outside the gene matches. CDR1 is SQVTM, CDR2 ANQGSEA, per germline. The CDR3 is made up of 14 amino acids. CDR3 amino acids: CSARGDRTNEKLFF. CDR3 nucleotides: TGCAGCGCCAGAGGGGACAGAACTAATGAAAAACTGTTTTTT.

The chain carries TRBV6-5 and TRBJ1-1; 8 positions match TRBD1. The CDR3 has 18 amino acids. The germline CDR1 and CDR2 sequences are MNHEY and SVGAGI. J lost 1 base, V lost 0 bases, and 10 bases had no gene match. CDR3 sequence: CASSYSFGQGRTNTEAFF. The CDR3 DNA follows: TGTGCCAGCAGTTACTCTTTCGGACAGGGAAGAACGAACACTGAAGCTTTCTTT.

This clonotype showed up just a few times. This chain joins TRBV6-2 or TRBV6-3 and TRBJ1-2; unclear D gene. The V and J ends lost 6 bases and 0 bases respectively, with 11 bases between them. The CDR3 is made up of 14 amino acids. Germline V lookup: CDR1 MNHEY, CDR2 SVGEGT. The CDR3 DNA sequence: TGTGCCAGCAGAAGACCGGGAGCTAACTATGGCTACACCTTC. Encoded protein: CASRRPGANYGYTF.

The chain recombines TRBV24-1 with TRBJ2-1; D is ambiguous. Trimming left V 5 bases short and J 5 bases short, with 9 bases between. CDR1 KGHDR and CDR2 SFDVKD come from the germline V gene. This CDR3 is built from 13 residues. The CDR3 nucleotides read TGTGCCACCAGTGTGAACAGACACAATGAGCAGTTCTTC. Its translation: CATSVNRHNEQFF.

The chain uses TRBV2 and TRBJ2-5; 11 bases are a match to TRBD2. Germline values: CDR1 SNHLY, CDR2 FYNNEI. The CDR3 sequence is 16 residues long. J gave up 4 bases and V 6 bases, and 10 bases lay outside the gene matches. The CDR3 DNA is TGTGCCAGCAGGGAAACTAGCGGGAGTTCGGGAGAGACCCAGTACTTC. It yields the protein CASRETSGSSGETQYF.